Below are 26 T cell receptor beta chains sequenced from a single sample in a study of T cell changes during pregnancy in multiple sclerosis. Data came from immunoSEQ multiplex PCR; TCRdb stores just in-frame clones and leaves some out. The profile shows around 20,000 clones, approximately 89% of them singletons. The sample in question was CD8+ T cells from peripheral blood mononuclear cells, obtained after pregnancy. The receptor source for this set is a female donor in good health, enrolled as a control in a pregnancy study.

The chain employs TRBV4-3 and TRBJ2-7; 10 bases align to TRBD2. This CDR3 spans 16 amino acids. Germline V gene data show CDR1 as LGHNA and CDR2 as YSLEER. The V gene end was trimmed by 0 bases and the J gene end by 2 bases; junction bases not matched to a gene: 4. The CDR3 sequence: CASSQDRSGGAYEQYF. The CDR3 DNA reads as TGCGCCAGCAGCCAAGATAGAAGCGGGGGGGCCTACGAGCAGTACTTC.

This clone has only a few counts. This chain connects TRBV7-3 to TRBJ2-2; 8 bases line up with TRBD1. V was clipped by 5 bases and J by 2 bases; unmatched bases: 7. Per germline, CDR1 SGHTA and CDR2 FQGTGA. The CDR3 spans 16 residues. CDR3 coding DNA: TGTGCCAGCAGCGCTTACAGGGGGACCAACACCGGGGAGCTGTTTTTT. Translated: CASSAYRGTNTGELFF.

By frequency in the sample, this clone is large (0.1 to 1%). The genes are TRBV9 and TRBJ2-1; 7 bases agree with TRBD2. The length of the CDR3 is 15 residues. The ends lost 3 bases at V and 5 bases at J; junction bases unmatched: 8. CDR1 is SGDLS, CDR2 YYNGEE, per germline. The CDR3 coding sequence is TGTGCCAGCAGCGGGATCGGGGGGAACAACAATGAGCAGTTCTTC. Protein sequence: CASSGIGGNNNEQFF.

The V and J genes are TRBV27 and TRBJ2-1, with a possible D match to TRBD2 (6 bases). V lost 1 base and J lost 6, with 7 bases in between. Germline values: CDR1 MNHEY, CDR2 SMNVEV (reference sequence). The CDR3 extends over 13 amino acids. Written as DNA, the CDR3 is TGTGCCAGCAGTTTATTAGCGGCCAATGAGCAGTTCTTC. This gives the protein CASSLLAANEQFF.

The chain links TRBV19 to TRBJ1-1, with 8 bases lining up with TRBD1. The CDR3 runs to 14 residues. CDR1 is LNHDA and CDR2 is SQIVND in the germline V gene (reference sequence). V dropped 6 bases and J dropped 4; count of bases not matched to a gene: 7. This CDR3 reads CASRTGQGVTEAFF. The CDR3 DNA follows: TGTGCCAGTAGAACCGGACAGGGCGTCACTGAAGCTTTCTTT.

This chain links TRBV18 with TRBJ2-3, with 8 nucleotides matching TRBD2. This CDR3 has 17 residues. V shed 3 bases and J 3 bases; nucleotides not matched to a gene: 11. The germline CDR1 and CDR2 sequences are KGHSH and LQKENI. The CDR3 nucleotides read TGTGCCAGCTCACCGGTGATGGGAGCGGGGGATACAGATACGCAGTATTTT. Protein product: CASSPVMGAGDTDTQYF. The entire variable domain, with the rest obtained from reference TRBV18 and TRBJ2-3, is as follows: NAGVMQNPRHLVRRRGQEARLRCSPMKGHSHVYWYRQLPEEGLKFMVYLQKENIIDESGMPKERFSAEFPKEGPSILRIQQVVRGDSAAYFCASSPVMGAGDTDTQYFGPGTRLTVL.

CDR3 in amino acids: CASSLAGPLTDTQYF. CDR3 DNA sequence: TGTGCCAGCAGTTTAGCAGGTCCCCTCACAGATACGCAGTATTTT. The gene calls are TRBV27 and TRBJ2-3; D gene uncertain. Germline lookup yields CDR1 MNHEY and CDR2 SMNVEV (reference sequence). V was cut by 2 bases and J by 2 bases, with 11 bases left in between. The CDR3 length is 15 residues.

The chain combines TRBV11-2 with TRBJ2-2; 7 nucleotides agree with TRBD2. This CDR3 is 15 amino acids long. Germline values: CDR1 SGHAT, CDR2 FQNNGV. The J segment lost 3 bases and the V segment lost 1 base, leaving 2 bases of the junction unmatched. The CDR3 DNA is TGTGCCAGCAGCTTAGTGGCGGGGGACACCGGGGAGCTGTTTTTT. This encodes CASSLVAGDTGELFF.

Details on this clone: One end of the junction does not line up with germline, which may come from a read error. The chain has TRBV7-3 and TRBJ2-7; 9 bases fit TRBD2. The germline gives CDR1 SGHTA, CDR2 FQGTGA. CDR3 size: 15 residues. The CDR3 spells CASSLYSGGSYGQYF. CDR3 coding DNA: TGTGCCAGCAGCTTATATAGCGGGGGATCCTACGGGCAGTACTTC.

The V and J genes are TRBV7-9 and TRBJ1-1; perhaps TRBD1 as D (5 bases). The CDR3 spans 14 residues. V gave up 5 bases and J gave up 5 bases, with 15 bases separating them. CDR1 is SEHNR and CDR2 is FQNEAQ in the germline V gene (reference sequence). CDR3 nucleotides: TGTGCCAGCAGCCCGCCATCCGGGGGGACTGAAGCTTTCTTT. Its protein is CASSPPSGGTEAFF.

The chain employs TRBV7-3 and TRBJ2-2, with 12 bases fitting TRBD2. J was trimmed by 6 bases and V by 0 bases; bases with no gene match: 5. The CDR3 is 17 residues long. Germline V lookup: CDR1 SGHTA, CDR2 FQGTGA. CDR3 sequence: CASSLTWTSGKPGELFF. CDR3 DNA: TGTGCCAGCAGCTTAACGTGGACTAGCGGGAAACCCGGGGAGCTGTTTTTT.

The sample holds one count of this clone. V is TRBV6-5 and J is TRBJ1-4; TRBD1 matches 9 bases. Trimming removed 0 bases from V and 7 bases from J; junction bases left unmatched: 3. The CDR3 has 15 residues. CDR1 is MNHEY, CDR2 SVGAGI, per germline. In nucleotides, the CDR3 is TGTGCCAGCAGTTACTCGGGACAGGGAGGTGAAAAACTGTTTTTT. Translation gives CASSYSGQGGEKLFF.

The CDR3 coding sequence is TGTGCCAGCAGTTGGGGCTTTAGTAACACTGAAGCTTTCTTT. Translation gives CASSWGFSNTEAFF. V is TRBV6-5 and J is TRBJ1-1, with a possible D match to TRBD1 (5 bases). The germline V and J ends were trimmed by 4 bases and 2 bases, with 11 bases remaining between them. CDR1 and CDR2 from the germline V gene are MNHEY and SVGAGI. CDR3 length equals 14 residues.

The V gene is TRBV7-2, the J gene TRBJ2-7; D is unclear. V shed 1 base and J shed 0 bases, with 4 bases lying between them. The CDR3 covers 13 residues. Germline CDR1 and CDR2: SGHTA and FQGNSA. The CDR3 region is CASSLGISYEQYF. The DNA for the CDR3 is TGTGCCAGCAGCTTAGGTATCTCCTACGAGCAGTACTTC.

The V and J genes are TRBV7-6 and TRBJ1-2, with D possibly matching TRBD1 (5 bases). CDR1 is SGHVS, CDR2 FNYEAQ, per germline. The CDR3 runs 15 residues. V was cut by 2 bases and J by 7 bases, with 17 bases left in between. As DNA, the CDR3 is TGTGCCAGCAGCTTATCTGCCAGGGAGGAAGGTGGCTACACCTTC. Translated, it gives CASSLSAREEGGYTF.

The CDR3 DNA reads TGTGCCAGCAGTCCCGGGACAGTAGACACAGATACGCAGTATTTT. Protein sequence: CASSPGTVDTDTQYF. The chain carries TRBV2 and TRBJ2-3, with 7 bases aligning to TRBD1. The CDR3 covers 15 residues. The V and J ends lost 5 bases and 2 bases, in that order; junction bases with no gene match: 7. The germline V gene encodes CDR1 SNHLY and CDR2 FYNNEI. Together with reference TRBV2 and TRBJ2-3, the CDR3 gives the full variable domain: EPEVTQTPSHQVTQMGQEVILRCVPISNHLYFYWYRQILGQKVEFLVSFYNNEISEKSEIFDDQFSVERPDGSNFTLKIRSTKLEDSAMYFCASSPGTVDTDTQYFGPGTRLTVL.

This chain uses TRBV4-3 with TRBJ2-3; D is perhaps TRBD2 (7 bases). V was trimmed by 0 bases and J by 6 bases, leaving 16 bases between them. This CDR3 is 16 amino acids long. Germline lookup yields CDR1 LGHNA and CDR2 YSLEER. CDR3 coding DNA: TGCGCCAGCAGCCAAGATAGGAGGGGGGGCCAGGATACGCAGTATTTT. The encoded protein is CASSQDRRGGQDTQYF.

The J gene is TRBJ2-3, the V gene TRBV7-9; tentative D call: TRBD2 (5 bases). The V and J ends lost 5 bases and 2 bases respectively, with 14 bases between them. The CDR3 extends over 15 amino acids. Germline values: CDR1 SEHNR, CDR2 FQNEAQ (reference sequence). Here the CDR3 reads CASSPSGEITDTQYF. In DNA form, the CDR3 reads TGTGCCAGCAGCCCCTCCGGGGAGATCACAGATACGCAGTATTTT.

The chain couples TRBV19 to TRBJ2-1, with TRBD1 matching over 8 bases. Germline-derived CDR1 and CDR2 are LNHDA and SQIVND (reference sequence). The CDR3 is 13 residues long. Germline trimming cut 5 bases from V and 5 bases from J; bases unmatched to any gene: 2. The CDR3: CASSLTGDNEQFF. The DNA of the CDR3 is TGTGCCAGTAGTTTGACAGGGGACAATGAGCAGTTCTTC.

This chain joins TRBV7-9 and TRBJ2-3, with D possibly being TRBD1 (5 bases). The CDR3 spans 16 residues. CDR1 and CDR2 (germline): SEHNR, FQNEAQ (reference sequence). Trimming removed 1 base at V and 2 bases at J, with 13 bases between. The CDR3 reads CASSLVQGEHTDTQYF. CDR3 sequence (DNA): TGTGCCAGCAGCTTAGTCCAAGGGGAACACACAGATACGCAGTATTTT.

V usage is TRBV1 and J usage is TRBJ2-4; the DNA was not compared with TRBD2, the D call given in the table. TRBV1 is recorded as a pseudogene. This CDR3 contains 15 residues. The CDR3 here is CTSSPRAGAGVIQYF. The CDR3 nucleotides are TGCACCAGCAGCCCTCGGGCGGGAGCGGGTGTCATTCAGTACTTC.

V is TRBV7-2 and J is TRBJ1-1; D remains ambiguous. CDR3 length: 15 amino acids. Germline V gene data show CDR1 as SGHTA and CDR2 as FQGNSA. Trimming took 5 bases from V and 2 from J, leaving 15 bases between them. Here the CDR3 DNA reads TGTGCCAGCAGCCCCCTACTCGGGAGCAACACTGAAGCTTTCTTT. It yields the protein CASSPLLGSNTEAFF.

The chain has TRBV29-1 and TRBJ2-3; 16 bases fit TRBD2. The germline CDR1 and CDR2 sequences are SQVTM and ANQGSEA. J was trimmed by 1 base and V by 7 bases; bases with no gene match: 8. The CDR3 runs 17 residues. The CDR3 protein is CSGWGLAGGEGTDTQYF. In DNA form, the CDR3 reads TGCAGCGGGTGGGGACTAGCGGGGGGGGAGGGCACAGATACGCAGTATTTT.

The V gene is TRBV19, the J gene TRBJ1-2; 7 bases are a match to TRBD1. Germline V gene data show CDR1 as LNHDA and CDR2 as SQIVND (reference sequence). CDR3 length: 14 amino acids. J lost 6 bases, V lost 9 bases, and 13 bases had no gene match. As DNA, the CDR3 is TGTGCCAGGCGGTGGGCAGGGGGAGAGGATGGCTACACCTTC. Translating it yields CARRWAGGEDGYTF.

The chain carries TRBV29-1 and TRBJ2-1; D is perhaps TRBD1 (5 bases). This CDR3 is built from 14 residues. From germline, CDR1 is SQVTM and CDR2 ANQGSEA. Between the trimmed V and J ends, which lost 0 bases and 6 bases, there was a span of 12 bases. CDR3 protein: CSVEEGAYVNEQFF. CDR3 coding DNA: TGCAGCGTTGAAGAAGGGGCATACGTCAATGAGCAGTTCTTC.

CDR3 sequence reads: CASRGGSDYGYTF. Written as DNA, the CDR3 is TGTGCCAGCAGGGGGGGATCCGACTATGGCTACACCTTC. The chain couples TRBV9 to TRBJ1-2, with a weak D call TRBD1 (5 bases). V was cut by 5 bases and J by 3 bases, with 11 bases left in between. The length of the CDR3 is 13 residues. The germline V gene encodes CDR1 SGDLS and CDR2 YYNGEE.